This TCR beta chain was sequenced in a study of control samples from healthy donors and cancer patients. Measured with immunoSEQ multiplex PCR; TCRdb has only the in-frame clones, and not every one. The sample records roughly 68,000 clones, approximately 86% being singletons. In its sample, this clone was seen once. Other DNA sequences in the same sample also yield this CDR3. The germline V and J ends were trimmed by 2 bases and 0 bases, with 2 bases remaining between them. From germline, CDR1 is KGHSH and CDR2 LQKENI. CDR3 length equals 13 residues. The material sequenced was blood. This receptor was taken from a man aged 60 to 75 in good health. The rearrangement uses TRBV18 and TRBJ1-5, with D unclear. The CDR3 bases are TGTGCCAGCTCACCAGGTAGCAATCAGCCCCAGCATTTT. Translating it yields CASSPGSNQPQHF. Using reference TRBV18 and TRBJ1-5 for the parts outside the CDR3, the full variable domain is NAGVMQNPRHLVRRRGQEARLRCSPMKGHSHVYWYRQLPEEGLKFMVYLQKENIIDESGMPKERFSAEFPKEGPSILRIQQVVRGDSAAYFCASSPGSNQPQHFGDGTRLSIL.